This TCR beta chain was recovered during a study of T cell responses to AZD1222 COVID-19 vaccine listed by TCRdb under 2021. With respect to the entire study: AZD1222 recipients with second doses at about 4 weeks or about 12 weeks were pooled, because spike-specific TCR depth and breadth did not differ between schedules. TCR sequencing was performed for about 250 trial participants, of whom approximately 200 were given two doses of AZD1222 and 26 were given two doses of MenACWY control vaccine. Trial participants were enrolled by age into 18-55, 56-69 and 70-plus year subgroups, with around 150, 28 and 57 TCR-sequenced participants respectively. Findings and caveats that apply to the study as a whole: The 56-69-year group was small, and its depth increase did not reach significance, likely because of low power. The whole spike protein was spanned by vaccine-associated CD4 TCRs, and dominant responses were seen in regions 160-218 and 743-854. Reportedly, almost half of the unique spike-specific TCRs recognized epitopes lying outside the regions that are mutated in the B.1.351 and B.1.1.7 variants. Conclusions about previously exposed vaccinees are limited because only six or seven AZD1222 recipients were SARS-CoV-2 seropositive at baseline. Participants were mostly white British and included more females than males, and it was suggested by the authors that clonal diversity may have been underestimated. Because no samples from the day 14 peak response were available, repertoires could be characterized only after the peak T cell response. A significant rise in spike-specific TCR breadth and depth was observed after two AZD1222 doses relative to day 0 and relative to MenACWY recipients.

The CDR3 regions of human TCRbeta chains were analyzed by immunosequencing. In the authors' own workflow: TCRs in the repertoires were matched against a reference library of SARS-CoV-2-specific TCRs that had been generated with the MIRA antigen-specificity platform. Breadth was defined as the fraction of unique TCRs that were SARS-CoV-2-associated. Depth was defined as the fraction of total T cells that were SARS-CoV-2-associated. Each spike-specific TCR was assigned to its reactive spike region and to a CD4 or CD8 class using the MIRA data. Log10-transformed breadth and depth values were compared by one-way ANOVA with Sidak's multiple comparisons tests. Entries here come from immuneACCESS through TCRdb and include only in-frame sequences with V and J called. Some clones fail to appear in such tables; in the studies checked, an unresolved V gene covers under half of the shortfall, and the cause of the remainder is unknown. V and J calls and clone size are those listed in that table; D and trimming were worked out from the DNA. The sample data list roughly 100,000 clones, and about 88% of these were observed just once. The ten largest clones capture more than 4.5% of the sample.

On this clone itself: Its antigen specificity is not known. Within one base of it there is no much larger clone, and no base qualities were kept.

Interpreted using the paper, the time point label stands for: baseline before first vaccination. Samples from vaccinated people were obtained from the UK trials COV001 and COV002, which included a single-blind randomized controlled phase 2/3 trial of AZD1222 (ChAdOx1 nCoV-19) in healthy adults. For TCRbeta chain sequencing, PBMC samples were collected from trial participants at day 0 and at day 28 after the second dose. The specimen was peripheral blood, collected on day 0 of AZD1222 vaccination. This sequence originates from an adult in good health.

The nucleotide sequence reads TGTGCCAGCAGCGTAGGCGGACAGGGCCCCTGGGGCTACACCTTC. It encodes CASSVGGQGPWGYTF. The chain is encoded by TRBV9 joined to TRBJ1-2; TRBD1 fits 8 bases in the junction. The germline V gene supplies CDR1 SGDLS and CDR2 YYNGEE. The germline V end is reduced by 0 bases and the J end by 8 bases; junction bases left unmatched: 9. The CDR3, from cysteine to phenylalanine, totals 15 residues. Only the CDR3 part of the read is kept: 45 bases, read in frame from the first base.